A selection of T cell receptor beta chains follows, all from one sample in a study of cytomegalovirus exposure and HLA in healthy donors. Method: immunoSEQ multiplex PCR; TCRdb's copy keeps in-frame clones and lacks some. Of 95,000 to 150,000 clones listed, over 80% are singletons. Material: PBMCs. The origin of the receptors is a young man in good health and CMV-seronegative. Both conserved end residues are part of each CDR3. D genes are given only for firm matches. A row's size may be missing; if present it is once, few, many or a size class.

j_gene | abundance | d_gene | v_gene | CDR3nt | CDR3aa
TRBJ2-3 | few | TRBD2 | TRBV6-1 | TGTGCCAGCAGTGAAGCGTCGGGGGGGCTGACAGATACGCAGTATTTT | CASSEASGGLTDTQYF
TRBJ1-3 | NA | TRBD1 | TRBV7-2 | TGTGCCAGCAGCTCATATGGGACAGGGGTCGACACCATATATTTT | CASSSYGTGVDTIYF
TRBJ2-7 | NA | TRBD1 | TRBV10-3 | TGTGCCATCAGTGAGTCGGTGGTTTTTACCCGAGACAGGGGCACCGACGAGCAGTACTTC | CAISESVVFTRDRGTDEQYF
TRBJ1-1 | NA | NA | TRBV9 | TGTGCCAGCAGCGTAGCTGGCGGAGGACGCCCGAACACTGAAGCTTTCTTT | CASSVAGGGRPNTEAFF
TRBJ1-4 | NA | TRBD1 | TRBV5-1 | TGCGCCAGCAGCCAATCAGGGGGCTGGGGTGAAAAACTGTTTTTT | CASSQSGGWGEKLFF
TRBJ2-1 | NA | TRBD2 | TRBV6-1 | TGTGCCAGCAGTGGGGTGACTAGCGGTTACCAAAAACAGTTCTTC | CASSGVTSGYQKQFF
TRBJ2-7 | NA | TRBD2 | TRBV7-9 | TGTGCCAGCAGCTTAGCCTTAGCGGGGAGCTCCTACGAGCAGTACTTC | CASSLALAGSSYEQYF
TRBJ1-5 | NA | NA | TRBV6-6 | TGTGCCAGCAGTTCCCGCCGAGGGGAGGGCCATCAGCCCCAGCATTTT | CASSSRRGEGHQPQHF
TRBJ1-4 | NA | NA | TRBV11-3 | TGTGCCAGCAGCCTTAGGATGGGGGAGGCAACTAATGAAAAACTGTTTTTT | CASSLRMGEATNEKLFF
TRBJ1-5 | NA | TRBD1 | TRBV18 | TGTGCCAGCTCACCCCAAGGACAGGGTGGCAATCAGCCCCAGCATTTT | CASSPQGQGGNQPQHF
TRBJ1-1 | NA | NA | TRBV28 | TGTGCCAGCGGGGAGGGGGGGCGAAGCGGCCACTTT | CASGEGGRSGHF
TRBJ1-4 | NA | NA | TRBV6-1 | TGTGCCAGCACCTTAACCGCCGGCGGAGGGGAAAAACTGTTTTTT | CASTLTAGGGEKLFF
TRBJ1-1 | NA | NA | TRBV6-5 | TGTGCCAGCAGTTACTCGCTTAGCACTGAAGCTTTCTTT | CASSYSLSTEAFF
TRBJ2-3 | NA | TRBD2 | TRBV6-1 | TGTGCCAGCAGTGATTTAGCGGGGGGGCCAGATACGCAGTATTTT | CASSDLAGGPDTQYF
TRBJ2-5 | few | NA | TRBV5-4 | TGTGCCAGCAGCTTGGGGGCGAAGCAAGAGACCCAGTACTTC | CASSLGAKQETQYF
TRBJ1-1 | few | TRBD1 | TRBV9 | TGTGCCAGCAGCGTAGTGACAGGGTGGACTGAAGCTTTCTTT | CASSVVTGWTEAFF
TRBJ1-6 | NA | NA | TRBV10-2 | TGCGCCAGTCACCAGACGGGGACACCACATTCACCCCTCCACTTT | CASHQTGTPHSPLHF